The present T cell receptor beta chain was sequenced within a study of T cell responses to AZD1222 COVID-19 vaccine. Whole-study findings and limits: There were mostly white British donors and more females than males, and clonal diversity was possibly underestimated.

The V end was cut by 4 bases, the J end by 6 bases, with 13 bases between. This CDR3 has 13 residues. Germline V gene lookup returns CDR1 WNHNN and CDR2 SYGVQD (reference sequence). For this clone: The antigen is unknown.

Sequenced by immunoSEQ multiplex PCR; TCRdb stores in-frame clones only, minus some. The sample has about 18,000 clones; under 90% are singletons. This clonotype was sampled from an adult who received the AZD1222 COVID-19 vaccine. Sequenced here: peripheral blood, sampled 28 days after the second AZD1222 dose. The chain is built from TRBV10-1 and TRBJ2-7; D is unresolved. The CDR3 is CASSVTRIGEQYF. The CDR3 DNA is TGCGCCAGCAGTGTGACCCGCATAGGCGAGCAGTACTTC.